These 27 T cell receptor beta chains share one sample of origin, sequenced in a study of human T cells and chemical hapten exposure. Sample time point: patch test 3, about 24 weeks after DPC sensitization. The treatment was: therapeutic diphenylcyclopropenone sensitization with weekly scalp DPC. One entry per CDR3 protein results from TCRdb running MiXCR on the RACE reads. In the table there are about 64,000 distinct CDR3 sequences, approximately 10% of which are singletons. This sample comprised whole blood, obtained in connection with sensitization to the hapten diphenylcyclopropenone (DPC). All receptors come from a woman aged 25 to 45 with alopecia areata. Some clones in this sample may be carry-over from other donors' samples.

The chain uses TRBV28 and TRBJ2-7, with 9 bases aligning to TRBD2. The CDR3 length is 14 residues. The V gene end was trimmed by 6 bases and the J gene end by 2 bases; junction bases not matched to a gene: 5. CDR1 and CDR2 from the germline V gene are MDHEN and SYDVKM. Here the CDR3 DNA reads TGTGCCAGCAGCTTAGCGGGAGTCCCCTACGAGCAGTACTTC. This encodes CASSLAGVPYEQYF.

This clonotype was recorded a few times. The CDR3 bases are TGCAGTGCTAGCGGGGATACGGGGGGGCACACTGAAGCTTTCTTT. It yields the protein CSASGDTGGHTEAFF. The J gene is TRBJ1-1, the V gene TRBV20-1, with D possibly matching TRBD1 (6 bases). Trimming stripped 3 bases from V and 3 bases from J, with 17 bases between. CDR1 is DFQATT, CDR2 SNEGSKA, per germline (reference sequence). The CDR3 consists of 15 residues.

This clonotype was counted ten times or more. CDR3 protein: CASSEVAGTQYF. CDR3 sequence (DNA): TGTGCCAGCAGCGAAGTGGCGGGTACGCAGTATTTT. The V gene is TRBV7-8, the J gene TRBJ2-3; perhaps TRBD2 as D (5 bases). The V end was cut by 5 bases, the J end by 8 bases, with 11 bases between. CDR1 and CDR2 from the germline V gene are SGHVS and FQNEAQ. The CDR3 has 12 residues.

V gene TRBV18 combines with J gene TRBJ2-5; 9 bases agree with TRBD1. CDR1 and CDR2 from the germline V gene are KGHSH and LQKENI. This CDR3 has 15 residues. V was clipped by 2 bases and J by 0 bases; unmatched bases: 1. CDR3 sequence (DNA): TGTGCCAGCTCACCATGGGACAGGGACCAAGAGACCCAGTACTTC. Translation gives CASSPWDRDQETQYF.

There are a few counts of this clonotype. The chain recombines TRBV12-3 or TRBV12-4 with TRBJ1-2; 10 bases fit TRBD1. V was pared by 6 bases and J by 4 bases, with 14 bases of the junction left unmatched. CDR3 length: 17 amino acids. DNA of the CDR3: TGTGCCAGCAGCCTTTACCGGGACAGGGGCATCGGCTATGGCTACACCTTC. This codes for CASSLYRDRGIGYGYTF.

This clonotype was observed at least ten times. The chain is built from TRBV11-3 and TRBJ1-5; D not resolved. The CDR3 is 13 residues long. V lost 0 bases to trimming and J lost 5 bases, with 5 bases between them. Germline CDR1 and CDR2: SGHNT and YENEEA. The DNA of the CDR3 is TGTGCCAGCAGCTTAGAGGCCCATCAGCCCCAGCATTTT. Amino acids: CASSLEAHQPQHF.

This clonotype was recorded a few times. The chain links TRBV5-6 to TRBJ1-5; D might be TRBD1 (5 bases). This CDR3 spans 13 amino acids. The germline V gene encodes CDR1 SGHDT and CDR2 YYEEEE. V lost 5 bases to trimming and J lost 7 bases, with 13 bases between them. The CDR3 protein is CASSVGLEQPQHF. For the CDR3, the DNA is TGTGCCAGCAGTGTGGGGCTAGAACAGCCCCAGCATTTT.

V usage is TRBV28 and J usage is TRBJ1-2; weak D call: TRBD1 (6 bases). This CDR3 has 11 residues. Trimming shortened V by 9 bases and J by 2 bases, and 7 bases separated the two germline ends. The V gene's germline CDR1 is MDHEN and CDR2 SYDVKM. The CDR3 region is CASGQNYGYTF. CDR3 in DNA: TGTGCCAGTGGACAGAACTATGGCTACACCTTC.

This clonotype was seen ten or more times. The rearrangement uses TRBV12-3 or TRBV12-4 and TRBJ1-5, with no clear D. The CDR3 has 13 residues. V was trimmed by 5 bases and J by 4 bases, leaving 9 bases between them. The CDR3 region is CASSRTKNQPQHF. CDR3 coding DNA: TGTGCCAGCAGTCGAACAAAGAATCAGCCCCAGCATTTT.

The chain has TRBV7-8 and TRBJ2-7; 7 positions agree with TRBD2. Germline-derived CDR1 and CDR2 are SGHVS and FQNEAQ. The V and J ends lost 5 bases and 10 bases, in that order; junction bases with no gene match: 8. The CDR3 has 12 residues. CDR3 amino acids: CASSMSGGSQYF. The CDR3 DNA is TGTGCCAGCAGCATGTCCGGGGGGTCTCAGTACTTC.

This clonotype showed up many times. V is TRBV20-1 and J is TRBJ2-2; D gene unclear. The CDR3 has 11 amino acids. Looked up from germline, CDR1 is DFQATT and CDR2 is SNEGSKA (reference sequence). Trimming removed 5 bases from V and 5 bases from J, with 6 bases in between. The CDR3 sequence is CSAYGTGELFF. The CDR3 region has the DNA TGCAGTGCTTATGGGACCGGGGAGCTGTTTTTT.

The chain joins TRBV19 to TRBJ2-7, with D possibly matching TRBD1 (5 bases). There are 13 residues in the CDR3. The V end was cut by 3 bases, the J end by 4 bases, with 10 bases between. Germline lookup yields CDR1 LNHDA and CDR2 SQIVND (reference sequence). CDR3 sequence: CASSIPGPYEQYF. DNA for the CDR3: TGTGCCAGTAGTATCCCAGGGCCGTACGAGCAGTACTTC. Full variable domain (missing parts from reference TRBV19 and TRBJ2-7): DGGITQSPKYLFRKEGQNVTLSCEQNLNHDAMYWYRQDPGQGLRLIYYSQIVNDFQKGDIAEGYSVSREKKESFPLTVTSAQKNPTAFYLCASSIPGPYEQYFGPGTRLTVT.

This clonotype came up many times. The chain employs TRBV7-9 and TRBJ2-3, with no clear D. The CDR3 spans 14 residues. V was pared by 5 bases and J by 6 bases, with 15 bases between. Per the germline V gene, CDR1 is SEHNR and CDR2 is FQNEAQ (reference sequence). CDR3 amino acids: CASSPGLRMDTQYF. The DNA for the CDR3 is TGTGCCAGCAGCCCCGGGCTCCGGATGGATACGCAGTATTTT.

In its sample, this clonotype was seen many times. The chain couples TRBV7-6 to TRBJ1-1; 8 bases are a match to TRBD1. Germline V CDR1 and CDR2: SGHVS, FNYEAQ. The CDR3 loop spans 12 amino acids. V dropped 5 bases and J dropped 8; count of bases not matched to a gene: 4. The CDR3 region has the DNA TGTGCCAGCAGCCCTGACAGGGGAGAAGCTTTCTTT. It yields the protein CASSPDRGEAFF.

The chain recombines TRBV7-2 with TRBJ1-1; D call uncertain. Germline V gene lookup returns CDR1 SGHTA and CDR2 FQGNSA. The CDR3 loop spans 13 amino acids. V lost 5 bases and J lost 3, with 10 bases in between. The CDR3 DNA is TGTGCCAGCAGCCCCCGGAGATACACTGAAGCTTTCTTT. Encoded protein: CASSPRRYTEAFF. Full variable domain (rest looked up from reference TRBV7-2 and TRBJ1-1): GAGVSQSPSNKVTEKGKDVELRCDPISGHTALYWYRQSLGQGLEFLIYFQGNSAPDKSGLPSDRFSAERTGGSVSTLTIQRTQQEDSAVYLCASSPRRYTEAFFGQGTRLTVV.

The chain employs TRBV20-1 and TRBJ2-2; D call uncertain. The germline V and J ends were trimmed by 0 bases and 6 bases, with 8 bases remaining between them. The CDR3 contains 13 residues. From germline, CDR1 is DFQATT and CDR2 SNEGSKA (reference sequence). CDR3 coding DNA: TGCAGTGCTAGAGATAATTCGGCCGGGGAGCTGTTTTTT. Its translation: CSARDNSAGELFF.

This clonotype was detected a few times. Here the CDR3 DNA reads TGTGCCAGCAGCTTTACAGGTCCCCCGGCCCAGTACTTC. Translating it yields CASSFTGPPAQYF. V is TRBV11-2 and J is TRBJ2-5; maybe TRBD1 (5 bases). The germline V gene encodes CDR1 SGHAT and CDR2 FQNNGV. This CDR3 comprises 13 residues. V was shortened by 3 bases and J by 9 bases, with 14 bases between the two germline ends.

This clonotype was detected only a few times. The chain employs TRBV11-3 and TRBJ2-2; D not certain. The CDR3 length is 13 residues. Germline lookup yields CDR1 SGHNT and CDR2 YENEEA. Trimming pared 5 bases from V and 4 bases from J, leaving 8 bases between. The CDR3 loop reads CASSPKPTGELFF. The CDR3 DNA reads TGTGCCAGCAGCCCAAAACCCACCGGGGAGCTGTTTTTT.

There are a few counts of this clonotype. CDR3 residues: CAISDSTLTGNTIYF. CDR3 in DNA: TGTGCCATCAGTGATTCCACCTTGACGGGAAACACCATATATTTT. The chain uses TRBV10-3 and TRBJ1-3; no clear D gene. V shed 3 bases and J shed 4 bases, with 13 bases lying between them. The CDR3 is made up of 15 amino acids. Germline CDR1 ENHRY, CDR2 SYGVKD.

This clonotype has a handful of counts. The V gene is TRBV7-9, the J gene TRBJ2-2, with 7 positions matching TRBD1. The germline V gene has CDR1 SEHNR and CDR2 FQNEAQ (reference sequence). Losses at the gene ends were 3 bases for V and 0 bases for J; bases not matched to a gene: 1. The CDR3 covers 15 residues. CDR3 nucleotides: TGTGCCAGCAGCTTCAGGGGGACGAACACCGGGGAGCTGTTTTTT. Encoded protein: CASSFRGTNTGELFF.

V gene TRBV7-6 combines with J gene TRBJ2-1; D is unresolved. CDR1 and CDR2 from the germline V gene are SGHVS and FNYEAQ. This CDR3 is 18 amino acids long. Trimming took 4 bases from V and 2 from J, leaving 21 bases between them. CDR3 in DNA: TGTGCCAGCAGCTCCTACTCTCCCACAGCTTCAGCCTACAATGAGCAGTTCTTC. The encoded protein is CASSSYSPTASAYNEQFF.

This clonotype was recorded many times. This chain links TRBV18 with TRBJ2-5, with D possibly matching TRBD2 (6 bases). Trimming took 2 bases from V and 1 from J, leaving 23 bases between them. Germline V gives CDR1 KGHSH, CDR2 LQKENI. The CDR3 is 19 amino acids. The CDR3: CASSPFPSGDGTGQETQYF. The DNA of the CDR3 is TGTGCCAGCTCACCATTCCCATCAGGAGACGGGACTGGCCAAGAGACCCAGTACTTC.

This clonotype has a handful of counts. The chain combines TRBV7-3 with TRBJ2-3; 11 bases match TRBD2. V lost 2 bases and J lost 4; bases outside the gene matches: 2. CDR1 is SGHTA and CDR2 is FQGTGA in the germline V gene. The CDR3 is made up of 15 amino acids. The CDR3, as DNA: TGTGCCAGCAGCTTACGACTAGCGGGGTCAGATACGCAGTATTTT. Translated, it gives CASSLRLAGSDTQYF.

This clonotype has at least ten counts. In DNA, the CDR3 is TGCGCCAGCAGCCAAGATTCGGGGATTGGACAGCCCCAGCATTTT. This codes for CASSQDSGIGQPQHF. The genes are TRBV4-3 and TRBJ1-5; D is unresolved. Trimming left V 0 bases short and J 7 bases short, with 13 bases between. The germline V gene has CDR1 LGHNA and CDR2 YSLEER. The CDR3 has 15 residues.

This clonotype is medium-sized. The chain joins TRBV20-1 to TRBJ1-3; no clear D gene. The ends were cut back, 1 base at V and 0 bases at J, with 16 bases in the middle. This CDR3 is built from 17 residues. Germline V gene data show CDR1 as DFQATT and CDR2 as SNEGSKA (reference sequence). This CDR3 reads CSARVHGRASSGNTIYF. In DNA, the CDR3 is TGCAGTGCTAGAGTACACGGGCGGGCGAGCTCTGGAAACACCATATATTTT.

This clonotype was counted ten times or more. The chain is built from TRBV28 and TRBJ1-2; D gene uncertain. CDR1 is MDHEN, CDR2 SYDVKM, per germline. Trimming removed 6 bases at V and 2 bases at J, with 13 bases between. This CDR3 contains 14 residues. The DNA of the CDR3 is TGTGCCAGCAGGGGGAATGAAAGGAACTATGGCTACACCTTC. It codes for CASRGNERNYGYTF.

This clonotype was observed at least ten times. This chain uses TRBV29-1 with TRBJ2-3; 7 positions agree with TRBD1. The CDR3 runs 13 residues. V trimming: 6 bases; J trimming: 1 base; junction bases outside the gene matches: 4. CDR1 is SQVTM, CDR2 ANQGSEA, per germline. DNA for the CDR3: TGCAGCGTGAAGGGGGCTGGCACAGATACGCAGTATTTT. This sequence encodes CSVKGAGTDTQYF.